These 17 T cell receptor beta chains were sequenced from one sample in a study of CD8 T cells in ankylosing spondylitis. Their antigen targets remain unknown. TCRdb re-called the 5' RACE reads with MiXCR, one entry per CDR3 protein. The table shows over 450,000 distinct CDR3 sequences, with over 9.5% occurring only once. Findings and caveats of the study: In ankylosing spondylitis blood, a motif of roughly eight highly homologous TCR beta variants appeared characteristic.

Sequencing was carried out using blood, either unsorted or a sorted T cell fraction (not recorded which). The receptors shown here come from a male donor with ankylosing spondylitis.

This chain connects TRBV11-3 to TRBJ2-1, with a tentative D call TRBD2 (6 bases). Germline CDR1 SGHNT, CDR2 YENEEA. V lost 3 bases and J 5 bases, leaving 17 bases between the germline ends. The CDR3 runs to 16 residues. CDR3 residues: CASSFWGRSRNNEQFF. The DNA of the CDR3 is TGTGCCAGCAGCTTCTGGGGGAGGTCCCGGAACAATGAGCAGTTCTTC.

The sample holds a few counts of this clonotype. The CDR3 nucleotides read TGTGCCAGCAGCTTACTACTAGCGGTTGAGCAGTACTTC. It codes for CASSLLLAVEQYF. This sequence joins TRBV7-9 and TRBJ2-7; 8 bases are shared with TRBD2. The V and J ends lost 2 bases and 7 bases, in that order; junction bases with no gene match: 4. The germline V gene has CDR1 SEHNR and CDR2 FQNEAQ (reference sequence). This CDR3 contains 13 residues.

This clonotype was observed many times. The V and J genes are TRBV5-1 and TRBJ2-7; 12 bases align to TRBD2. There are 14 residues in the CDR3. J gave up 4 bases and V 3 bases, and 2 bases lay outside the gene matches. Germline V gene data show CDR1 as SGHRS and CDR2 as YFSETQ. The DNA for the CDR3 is TGCGCCAGCAGCTCCGGACTAGCGGGATACGAGCAGTACGTC. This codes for CASSSGLAGYEQYV.

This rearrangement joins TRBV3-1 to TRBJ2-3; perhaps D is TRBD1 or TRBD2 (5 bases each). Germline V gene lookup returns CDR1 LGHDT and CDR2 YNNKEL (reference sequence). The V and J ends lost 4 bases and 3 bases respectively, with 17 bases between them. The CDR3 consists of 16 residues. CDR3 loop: CASSLAGTATTDTQYF. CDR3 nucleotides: TGTGCCAGCAGCCTTGCCGGGACCGCAACTACAGATACGCAGTATTTT.

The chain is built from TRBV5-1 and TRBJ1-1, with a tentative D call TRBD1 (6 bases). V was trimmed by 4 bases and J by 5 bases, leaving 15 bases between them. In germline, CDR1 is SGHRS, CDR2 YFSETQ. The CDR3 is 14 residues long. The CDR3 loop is CASSAQRGGTEAFF. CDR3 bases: TGCGCCAGCAGCGCCCAGAGAGGGGGGACTGAAGCTTTCTTT.

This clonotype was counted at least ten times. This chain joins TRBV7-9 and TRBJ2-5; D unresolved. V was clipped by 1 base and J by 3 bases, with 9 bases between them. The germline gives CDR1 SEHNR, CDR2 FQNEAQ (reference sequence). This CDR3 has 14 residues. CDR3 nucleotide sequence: TGTGCCAGCAGCTTAGGTCGCGGCGAAGAGACCCAGTACTTC. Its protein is CASSLGRGEETQYF.

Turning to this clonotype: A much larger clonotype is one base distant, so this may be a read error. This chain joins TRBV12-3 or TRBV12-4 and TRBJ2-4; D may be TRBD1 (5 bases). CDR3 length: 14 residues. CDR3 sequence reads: CGSSPDRTKNIQYF. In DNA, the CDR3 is TGTGGCAGCAGTCCAGACAGAACCAAAAACATTCAGTACTTC.

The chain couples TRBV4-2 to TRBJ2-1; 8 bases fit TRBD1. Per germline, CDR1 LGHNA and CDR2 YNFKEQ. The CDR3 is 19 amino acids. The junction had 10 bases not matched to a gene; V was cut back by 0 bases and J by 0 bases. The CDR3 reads CASSQEGAGGKGSYNEQFF. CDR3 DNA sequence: TGTGCCAGCAGCCAAGAGGGGGCAGGGGGCAAGGGCTCCTACAATGAGCAGTTCTTC.

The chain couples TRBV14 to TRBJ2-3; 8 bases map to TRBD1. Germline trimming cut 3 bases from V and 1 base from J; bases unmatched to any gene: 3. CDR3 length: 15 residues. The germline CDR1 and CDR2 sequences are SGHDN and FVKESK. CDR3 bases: TGTGCCAGCAGCCACGACAGGGGAGGCACAGATACGCAGTATTTT. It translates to CASSHDRGGTDTQYF.

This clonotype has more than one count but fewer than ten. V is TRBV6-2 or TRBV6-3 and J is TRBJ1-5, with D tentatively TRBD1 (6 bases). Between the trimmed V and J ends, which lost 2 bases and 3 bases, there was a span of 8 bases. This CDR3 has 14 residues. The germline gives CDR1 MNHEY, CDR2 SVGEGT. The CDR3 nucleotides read TGTGCCAGCAGTTACCGGGACACCAATCAGCCCCAGCATTTT. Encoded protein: CASSYRDTNQPQHF.

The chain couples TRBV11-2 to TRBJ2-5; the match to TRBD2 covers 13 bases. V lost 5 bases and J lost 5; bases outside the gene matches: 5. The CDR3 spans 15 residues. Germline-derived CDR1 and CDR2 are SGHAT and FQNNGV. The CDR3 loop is CASSIGTSGIETQYF. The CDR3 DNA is TGTGCCAGCAGCATCGGGACTAGCGGGATTGAGACCCAGTACTTC. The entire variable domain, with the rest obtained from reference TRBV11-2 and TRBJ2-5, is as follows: EAGVAQSPRYKIIEKRQSVAFWCNPISGHATLYWYQQILGQGPKLLIQFQNNGVVDDSQLPKDRFSAERLKGVDSTLKIQPAKLEDSAVYLCASSIGTSGIETQYFGPGTRLLVL.

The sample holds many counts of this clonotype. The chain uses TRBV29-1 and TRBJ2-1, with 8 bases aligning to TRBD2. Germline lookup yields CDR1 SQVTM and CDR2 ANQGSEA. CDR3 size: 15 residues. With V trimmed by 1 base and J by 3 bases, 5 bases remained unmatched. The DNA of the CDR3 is TGCAGCGTTGAAGCTCGGGGGGGCGGCTACAATGAGCAGTTCTTC. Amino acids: CSVEARGGGYNEQFF.

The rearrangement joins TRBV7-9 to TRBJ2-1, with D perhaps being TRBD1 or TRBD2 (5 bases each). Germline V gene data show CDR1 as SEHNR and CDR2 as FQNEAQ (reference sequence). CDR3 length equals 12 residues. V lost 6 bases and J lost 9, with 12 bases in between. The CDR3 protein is CASRQGDGEQFF. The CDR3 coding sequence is TGTGCCAGCAGGCAGGGAGATGGTGAGCAGTTCTTC.

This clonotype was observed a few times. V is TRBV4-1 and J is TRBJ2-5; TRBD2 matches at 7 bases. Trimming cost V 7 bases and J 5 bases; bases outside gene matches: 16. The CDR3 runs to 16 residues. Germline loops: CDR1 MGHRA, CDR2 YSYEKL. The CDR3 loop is CASTPRWLAVTETQYF. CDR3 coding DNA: TGCGCCAGCACCCCCCGGTGGCTAGCGGTAACGGAGACCCAGTACTTC.

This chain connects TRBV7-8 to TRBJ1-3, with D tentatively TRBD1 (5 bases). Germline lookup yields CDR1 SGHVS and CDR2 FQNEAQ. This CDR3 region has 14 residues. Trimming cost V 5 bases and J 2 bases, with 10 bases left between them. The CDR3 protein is CASSPPGAGNTIYF. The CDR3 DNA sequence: TGTGCCAGCAGCCCCCCGGGGGCTGGAAACACCATATATTTT.

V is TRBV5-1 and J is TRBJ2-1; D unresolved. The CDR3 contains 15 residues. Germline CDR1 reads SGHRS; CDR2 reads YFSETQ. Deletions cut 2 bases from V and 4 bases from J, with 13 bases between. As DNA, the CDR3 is TGCGCCAGCAGCTTTCGACCAGATGGTTACAATGAGCAGTTCTTC. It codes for CASSFRPDGYNEQFF.

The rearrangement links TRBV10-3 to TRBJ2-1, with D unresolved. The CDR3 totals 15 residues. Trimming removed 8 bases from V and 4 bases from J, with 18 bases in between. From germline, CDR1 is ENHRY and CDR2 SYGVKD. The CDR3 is CAIGLSGADYNEQFF. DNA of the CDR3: TGTGCCATCGGGTTGTCGGGCGCCGATTACAATGAGCAGTTCTTC.